This T cell receptor (beta chain) was sequenced in a study of early T cells in non-severe SARS-CoV-2 infection. About the research overall: It was bulk RNA from unsorted whole blood that was sequenced, and the chains were unpaired.

This clonotype appeared many times. Germline V gene lookup returns CDR1 SEHNR and CDR2 FQNEAQ (reference sequence). CDR3 length: 13 residues. V lost 5 bases to trimming and J lost 6 bases; unmatched junction nucleotides: 6. Each single cDNA molecule received a unique molecular identifier. TCRdb passed the 5' RACE reads through MiXCR, listing each CDR3 protein once. The sample holds 90,000 to 120,000 distinct CDR3 sequences, over 8.5% seen once. What was sequenced was whole blood. The clonotype was recovered from an adult who was a healthcare worker with PCR-confirmed SARS-CoV-2 infection or an uninfected control (not recorded which). The chain carries TRBV7-9 and TRBJ2-7; TRBD2 agrees at 8 bases. The CDR3 DNA reads TGTGCCAGCAGCCCGGGACTAGTTGGCGAGCAGTACTTC. This codes for CASSPGLVGEQYF.